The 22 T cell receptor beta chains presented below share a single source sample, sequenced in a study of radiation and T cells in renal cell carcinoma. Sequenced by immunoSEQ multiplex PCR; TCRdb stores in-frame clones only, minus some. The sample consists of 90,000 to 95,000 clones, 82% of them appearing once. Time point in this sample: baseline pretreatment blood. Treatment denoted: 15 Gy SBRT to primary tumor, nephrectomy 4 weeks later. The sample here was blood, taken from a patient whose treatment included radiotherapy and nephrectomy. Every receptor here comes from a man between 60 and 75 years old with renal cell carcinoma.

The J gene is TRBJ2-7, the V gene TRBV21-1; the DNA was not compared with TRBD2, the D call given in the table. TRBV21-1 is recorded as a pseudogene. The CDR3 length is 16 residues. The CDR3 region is CASREEGLAGDYEQYF. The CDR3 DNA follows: TGTGCCAGCAGGGAGGAGGGGCTAGCGGGGGACTACGAGCAGTACTTC.

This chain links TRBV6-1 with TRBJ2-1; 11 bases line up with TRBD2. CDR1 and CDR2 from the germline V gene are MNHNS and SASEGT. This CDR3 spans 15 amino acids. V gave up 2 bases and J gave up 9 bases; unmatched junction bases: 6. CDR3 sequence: CASSELAGGVGEQFF. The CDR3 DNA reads TGTGCCAGCAGTGAATTAGCGGGAGGGGTTGGTGAGCAGTTCTTC.

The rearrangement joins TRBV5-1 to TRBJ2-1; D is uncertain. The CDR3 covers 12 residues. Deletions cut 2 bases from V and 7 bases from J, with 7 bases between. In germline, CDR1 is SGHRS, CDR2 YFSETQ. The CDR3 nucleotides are TGCGCCAGCAGCTTCGAGGTTAATGAGCAGTTCTTC. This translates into CASSFEVNEQFF.

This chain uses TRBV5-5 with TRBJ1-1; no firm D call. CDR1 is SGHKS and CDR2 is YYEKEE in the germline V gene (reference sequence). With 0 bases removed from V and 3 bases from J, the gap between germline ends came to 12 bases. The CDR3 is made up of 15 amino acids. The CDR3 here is CASSLGIAGYTEAFF. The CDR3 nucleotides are TGTGCCAGCAGCTTGGGGATAGCCGGGTACACTGAAGCTTTCTTT.

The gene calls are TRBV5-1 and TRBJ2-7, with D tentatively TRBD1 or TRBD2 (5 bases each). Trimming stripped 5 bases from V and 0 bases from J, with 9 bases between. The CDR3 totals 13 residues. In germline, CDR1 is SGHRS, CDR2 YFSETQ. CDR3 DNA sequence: TGCGCCAGCAGTCGGGACCGCTCCTACGAGCAGTACTTC. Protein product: CASSRDRSYEQYF. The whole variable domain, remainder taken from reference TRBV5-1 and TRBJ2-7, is KAGVTQTPRYLIKTRGQQVTLSCSPISGHRSVSWYQQTPGQGLQFLFEYFSETQRNKGNFPGRFSGRQFSNSRSEMNVSTLELGDSALYLCASSRDRSYEQYFGPGTRLTVT.

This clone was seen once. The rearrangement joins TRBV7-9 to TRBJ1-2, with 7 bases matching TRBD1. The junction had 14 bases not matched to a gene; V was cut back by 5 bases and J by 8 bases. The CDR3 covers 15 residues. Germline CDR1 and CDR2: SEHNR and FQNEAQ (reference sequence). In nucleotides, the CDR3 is TGTGCCAGCAGCCCCGAGTGGGGACAGTCGACGGGCTACACCTTC. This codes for CASSPEWGQSTGYTF. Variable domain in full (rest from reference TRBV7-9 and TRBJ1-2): DTGVSQNPRHKITKRGQNVTFRCDPISEHNRLYWYRQTLGQGPEFLTYFQNEAQLEKSRLLSDRFSAERPKGSFSTLEIQRTEQGDSAMYLCASSPEWGQSTGYTFGSGTRLTVV.

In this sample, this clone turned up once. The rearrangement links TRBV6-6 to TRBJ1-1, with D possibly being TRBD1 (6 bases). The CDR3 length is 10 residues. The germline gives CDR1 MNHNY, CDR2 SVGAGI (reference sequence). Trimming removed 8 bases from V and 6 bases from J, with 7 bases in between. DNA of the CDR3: TGTGCCAGCGGGGGCCCTGAAGCTTTCTTT. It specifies CASGGPEAFF.

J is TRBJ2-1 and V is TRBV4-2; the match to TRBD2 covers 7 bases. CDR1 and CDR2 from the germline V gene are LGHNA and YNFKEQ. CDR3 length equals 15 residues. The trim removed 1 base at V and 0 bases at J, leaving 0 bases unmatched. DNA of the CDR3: TGTGCCAGCAGCCAAGGGACTAGCTCCTACAATGAGCAGTTCTTC. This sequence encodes CASSQGTSSYNEQFF.

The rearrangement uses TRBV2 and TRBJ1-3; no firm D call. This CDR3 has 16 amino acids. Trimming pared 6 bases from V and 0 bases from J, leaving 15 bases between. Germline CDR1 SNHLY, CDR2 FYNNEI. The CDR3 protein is CASSGTLRNSGNTIYF. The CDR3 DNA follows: TGTGCCAGCAGCGGTACACTACGTAACTCTGGAAACACCATATATTTT.

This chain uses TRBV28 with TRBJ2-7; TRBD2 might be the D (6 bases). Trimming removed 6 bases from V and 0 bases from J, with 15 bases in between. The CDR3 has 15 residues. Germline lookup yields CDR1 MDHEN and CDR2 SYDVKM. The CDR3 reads CASSWTNGPSYEQYF. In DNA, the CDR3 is TGTGCCAGCAGCTGGACTAATGGTCCCTCCTACGAGCAGTACTTC.

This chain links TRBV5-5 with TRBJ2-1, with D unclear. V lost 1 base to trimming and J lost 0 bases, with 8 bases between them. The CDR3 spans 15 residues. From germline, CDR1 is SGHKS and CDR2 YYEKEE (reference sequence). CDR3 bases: TGTGCCAGCAGCTTGAATCCCGGCTCCTACAATGAGCAGTTCTTC. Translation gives CASSLNPGSYNEQFF. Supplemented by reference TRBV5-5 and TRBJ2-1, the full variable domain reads DAGVTQSPTHLIKTRGQQVTLRCSPISGHKSVSWYQQVLGQGPQFIFQYYEKEERGRGNFPDRFSARQFPNYSSELNVNALLLGDSALYLCASSLNPGSYNEQFFGPGTRLTVL.

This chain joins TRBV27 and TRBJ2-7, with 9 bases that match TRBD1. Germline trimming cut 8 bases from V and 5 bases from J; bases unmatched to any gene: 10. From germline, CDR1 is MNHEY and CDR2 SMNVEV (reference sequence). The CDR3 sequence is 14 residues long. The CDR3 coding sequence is TGTGCCAGCCGTCCTGGGACAGGGTCCAACGAGCAGTACTTC. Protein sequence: CASRPGTGSNEQYF.

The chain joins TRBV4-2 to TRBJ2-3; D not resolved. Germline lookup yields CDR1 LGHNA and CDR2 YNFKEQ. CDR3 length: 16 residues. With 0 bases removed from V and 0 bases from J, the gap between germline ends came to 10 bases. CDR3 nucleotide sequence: TGTGCCAGCAGCCAAGACGGCGCGGATAGCACAGATACGCAGTATTTT. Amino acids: CASSQDGADSTDTQYF.

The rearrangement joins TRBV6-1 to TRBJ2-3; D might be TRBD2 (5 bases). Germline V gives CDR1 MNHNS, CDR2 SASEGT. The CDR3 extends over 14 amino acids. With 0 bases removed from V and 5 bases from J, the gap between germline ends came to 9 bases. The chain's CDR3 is CASSEALAGDTQYF. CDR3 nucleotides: TGTGCCAGCAGTGAAGCGTTGGCGGGAGATACGCAGTATTTT.

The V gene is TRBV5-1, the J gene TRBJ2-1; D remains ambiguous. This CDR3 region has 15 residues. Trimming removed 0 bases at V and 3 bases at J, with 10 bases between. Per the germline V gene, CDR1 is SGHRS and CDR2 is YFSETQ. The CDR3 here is CASSLDLRLYNEQFF. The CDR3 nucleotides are TGCGCCAGCAGCTTGGACCTTAGACTCTACAATGAGCAGTTCTTC. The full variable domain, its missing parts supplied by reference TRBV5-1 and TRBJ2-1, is KAGVTQTPRYLIKTRGQQVTLSCSPISGHRSVSWYQQTPGQGLQFLFEYFSETQRNKGNFPGRFSGRQFSNSRSEMNVSTLELGDSALYLCASSLDLRLYNEQFFGPGTRLTVL.

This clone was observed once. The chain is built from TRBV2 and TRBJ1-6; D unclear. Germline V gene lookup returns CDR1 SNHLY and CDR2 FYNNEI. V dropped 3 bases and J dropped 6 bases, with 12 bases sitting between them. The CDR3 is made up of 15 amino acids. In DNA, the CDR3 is TGTGCCAGCAGTGAGTCAACCAGAGTTAATTCACCCCTCCACTTT. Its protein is CASSESTRVNSPLHF.

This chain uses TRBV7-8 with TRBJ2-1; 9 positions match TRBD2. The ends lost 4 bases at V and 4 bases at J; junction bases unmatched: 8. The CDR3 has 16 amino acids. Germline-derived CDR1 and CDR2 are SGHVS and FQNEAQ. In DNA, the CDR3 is TGTGCCAGCAGCTATCGCTCGACTAGCGGATACAATGAGCAGTTCTTC. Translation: CASSYRSTSGYNEQFF.

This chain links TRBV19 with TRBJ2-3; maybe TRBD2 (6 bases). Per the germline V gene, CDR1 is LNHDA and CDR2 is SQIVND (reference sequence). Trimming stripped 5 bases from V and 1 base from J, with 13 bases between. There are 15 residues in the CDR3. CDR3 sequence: CASSLPGGGTDTQYF. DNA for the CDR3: TGTGCCAGTAGTCTGCCCGGCGGGGGCACAGATACGCAGTATTTT.

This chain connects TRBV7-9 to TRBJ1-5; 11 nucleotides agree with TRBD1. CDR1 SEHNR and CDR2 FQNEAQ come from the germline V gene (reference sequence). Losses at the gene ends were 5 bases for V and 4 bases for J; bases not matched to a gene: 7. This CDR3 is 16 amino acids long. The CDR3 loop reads CASSDRTGGLNQPQHF. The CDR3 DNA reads TGTGCCAGCAGCGACAGGACAGGGGGCCTGAATCAGCCCCAGCATTTT.

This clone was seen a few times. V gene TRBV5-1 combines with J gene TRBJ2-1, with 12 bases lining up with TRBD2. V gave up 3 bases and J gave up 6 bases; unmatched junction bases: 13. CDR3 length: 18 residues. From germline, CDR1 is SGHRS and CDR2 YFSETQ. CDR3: CASSSGRPGTSGFNEQFF. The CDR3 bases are TGCGCCAGCAGCTCGGGTAGACCCGGGACTAGCGGGTTCAATGAGCAGTTCTTC.

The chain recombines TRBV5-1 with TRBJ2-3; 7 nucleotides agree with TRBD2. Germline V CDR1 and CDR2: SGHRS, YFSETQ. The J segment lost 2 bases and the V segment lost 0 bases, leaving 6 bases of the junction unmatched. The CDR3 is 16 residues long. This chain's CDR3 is CASSLGGTTTTDTQYF. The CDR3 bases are TGCGCCAGCAGCTTGGGCGGGACTACCACCACAGATACGCAGTATTTT.

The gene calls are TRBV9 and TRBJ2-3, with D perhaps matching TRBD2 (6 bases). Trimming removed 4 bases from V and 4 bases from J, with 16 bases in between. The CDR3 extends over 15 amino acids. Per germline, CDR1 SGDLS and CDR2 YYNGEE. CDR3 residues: CASSTRDWSPDTQYF. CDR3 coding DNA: TGTGCCAGCAGCACCCGGGACTGGAGTCCAGATACGCAGTATTTT.